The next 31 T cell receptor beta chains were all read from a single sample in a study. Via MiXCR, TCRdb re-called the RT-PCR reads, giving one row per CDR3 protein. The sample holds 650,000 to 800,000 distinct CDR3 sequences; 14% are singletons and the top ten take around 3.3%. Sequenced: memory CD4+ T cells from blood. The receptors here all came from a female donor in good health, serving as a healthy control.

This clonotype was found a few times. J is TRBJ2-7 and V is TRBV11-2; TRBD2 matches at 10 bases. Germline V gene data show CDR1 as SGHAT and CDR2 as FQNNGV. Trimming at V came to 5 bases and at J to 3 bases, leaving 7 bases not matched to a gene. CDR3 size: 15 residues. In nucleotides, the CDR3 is TGTGCCAGCAGCATCGCTAGCGGGAGTAGCTACGAGCAGTACTTC. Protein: CASSIASGSSYEQYF.

The CDR3 protein is CASSKERGNREGNQPQHF. The CDR3 region has the DNA TGTGCCAGCAGCAAAGAGAGGGGGAACAGGGAAGGCAATCAGCCCCAGCATTTT. The rearrangement uses TRBV21-1 and TRBJ1-5; the DNA was not used to check the table's D call, TRBD1. TRBV21-1 is termed a pseudogene. This CDR3 is built from 18 residues.

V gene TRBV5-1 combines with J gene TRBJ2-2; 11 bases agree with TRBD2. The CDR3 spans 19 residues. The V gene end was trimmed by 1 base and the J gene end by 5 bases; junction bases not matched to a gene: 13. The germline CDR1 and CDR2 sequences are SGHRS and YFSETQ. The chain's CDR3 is CASSLTSGTSGGGTGELFF. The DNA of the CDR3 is TGCGCCAGCAGCTTGACCTCCGGGACTAGCGGAGGAGGGACCGGGGAGCTGTTTTTT.

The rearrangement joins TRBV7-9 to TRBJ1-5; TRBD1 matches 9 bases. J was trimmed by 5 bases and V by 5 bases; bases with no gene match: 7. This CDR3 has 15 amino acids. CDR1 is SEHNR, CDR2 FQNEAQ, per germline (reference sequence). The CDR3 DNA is TGTGCCAGCAGCGAAAGGGACAGGGAGGATCAGCCCCAGCATTTT. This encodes CASSERDREDQPQHF.

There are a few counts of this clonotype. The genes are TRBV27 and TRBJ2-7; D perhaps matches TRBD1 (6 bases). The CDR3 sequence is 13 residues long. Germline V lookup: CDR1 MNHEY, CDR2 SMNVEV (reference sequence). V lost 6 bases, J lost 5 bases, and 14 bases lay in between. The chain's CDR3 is CASSEQGTNEQYF. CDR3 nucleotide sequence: TGTGCCAGCAGCGAACAGGGTACCAACGAGCAGTACTTC.

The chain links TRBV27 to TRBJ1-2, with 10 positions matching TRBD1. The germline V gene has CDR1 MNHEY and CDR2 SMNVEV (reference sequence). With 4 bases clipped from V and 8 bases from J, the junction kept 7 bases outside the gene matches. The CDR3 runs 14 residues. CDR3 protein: CASSSGTGVWGYTF. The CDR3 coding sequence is TGTGCCAGCAGTTCGGGGACAGGGGTTTGGGGCTACACCTTC.

This chain's CDR3 is CASSPQTGMAETQYF. For the CDR3, the DNA is TGTGCCAGTAGTCCCCAGACAGGGATGGCTGAGACCCAGTACTTC. V gene TRBV19 combines with J gene TRBJ2-5; 7 bases map to TRBD1. After removal of 5 bases from V and 5 bases from J, the junction contained 11 bases not matched to a gene. Germline-derived CDR1 and CDR2 are LNHDA and SQIVND (reference sequence). The CDR3 sequence is 15 residues long.

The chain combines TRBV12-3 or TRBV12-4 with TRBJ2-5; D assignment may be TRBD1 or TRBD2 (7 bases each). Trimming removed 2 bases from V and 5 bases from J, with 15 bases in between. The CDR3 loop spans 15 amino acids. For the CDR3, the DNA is TGTGCCAGCAGTTTATCCCAGGGGGGGTGGGAGACCCAGTACTTC. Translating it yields CASSLSQGGWETQYF.

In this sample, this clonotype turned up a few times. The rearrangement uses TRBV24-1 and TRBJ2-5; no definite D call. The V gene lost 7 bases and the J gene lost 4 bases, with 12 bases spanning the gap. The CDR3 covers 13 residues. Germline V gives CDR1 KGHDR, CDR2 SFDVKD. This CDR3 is CATRAPGSETQYF. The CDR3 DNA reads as TGTGCCACCAGGGCACCCGGGTCAGAGACCCAGTACTTC.

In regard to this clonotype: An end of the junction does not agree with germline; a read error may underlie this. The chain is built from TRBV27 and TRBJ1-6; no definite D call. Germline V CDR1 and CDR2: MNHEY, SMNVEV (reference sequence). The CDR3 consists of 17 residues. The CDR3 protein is CASSSRTASSYNSPLQF. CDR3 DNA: TGTGCCAGCAGTTCACGGACGGCGAGCTCCTATAATTCACCCCTCCAGTTT.

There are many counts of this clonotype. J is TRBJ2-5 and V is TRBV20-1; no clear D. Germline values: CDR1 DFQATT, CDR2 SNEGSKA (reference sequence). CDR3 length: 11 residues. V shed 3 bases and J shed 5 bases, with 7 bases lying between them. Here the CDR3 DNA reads TGCAGTGCTAGGGGCCTGGAGACCCAGTACTTC. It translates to CSARGLETQYF.

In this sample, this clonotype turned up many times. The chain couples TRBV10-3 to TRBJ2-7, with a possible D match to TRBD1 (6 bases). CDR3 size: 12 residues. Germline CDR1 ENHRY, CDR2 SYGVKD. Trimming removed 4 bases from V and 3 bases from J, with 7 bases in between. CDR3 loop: CAISGQDYEQYF. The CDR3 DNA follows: TGTGCCATCAGTGGACAGGACTACGAGCAGTACTTC.

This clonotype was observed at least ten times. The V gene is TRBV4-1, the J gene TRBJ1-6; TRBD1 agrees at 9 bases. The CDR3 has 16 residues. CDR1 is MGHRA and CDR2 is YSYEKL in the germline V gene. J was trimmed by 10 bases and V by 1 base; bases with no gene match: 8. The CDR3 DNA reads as TGCGCCAGCAGCCAAGGGGACAGGGTGCGTTGGTCACCCCTCCACTTT. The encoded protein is CASSQGDRVRWSPLHF.

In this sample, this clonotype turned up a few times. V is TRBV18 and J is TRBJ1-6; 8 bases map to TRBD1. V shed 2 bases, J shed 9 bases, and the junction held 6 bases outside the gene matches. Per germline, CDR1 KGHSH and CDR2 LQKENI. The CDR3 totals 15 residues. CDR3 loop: CASSPTGGMGSPLHF. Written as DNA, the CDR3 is TGTGCCAGCTCACCAACAGGGGGTATGGGTTCACCCCTCCACTTT. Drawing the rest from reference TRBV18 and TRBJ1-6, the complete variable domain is NAGVMQNPRHLVRRRGQEARLRCSPMKGHSHVYWYRQLPEEGLKFMVYLQKENIIDESGMPKERFSAEFPKEGPSILRIQQVVRGDSAAYFCASSPTGGMGSPLHFGNGTRLTVT.

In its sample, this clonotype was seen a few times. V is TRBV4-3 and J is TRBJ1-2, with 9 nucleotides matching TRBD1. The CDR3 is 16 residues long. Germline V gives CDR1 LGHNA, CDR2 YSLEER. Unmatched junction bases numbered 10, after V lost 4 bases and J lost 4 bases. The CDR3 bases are TGCGCCAGCAGCCCCTTTTTGGGACAGGGAATCTATGGCTACACCTTC. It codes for CASSPFLGQGIYGYTF.

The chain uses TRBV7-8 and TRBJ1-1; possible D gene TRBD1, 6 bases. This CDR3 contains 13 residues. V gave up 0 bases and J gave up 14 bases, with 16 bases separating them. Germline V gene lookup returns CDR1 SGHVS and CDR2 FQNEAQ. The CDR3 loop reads CASSLAQGIGFFF. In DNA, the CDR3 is TGTGCCAGCAGCTTAGCGCAGGGGATCGGGTTCTTCTTT.

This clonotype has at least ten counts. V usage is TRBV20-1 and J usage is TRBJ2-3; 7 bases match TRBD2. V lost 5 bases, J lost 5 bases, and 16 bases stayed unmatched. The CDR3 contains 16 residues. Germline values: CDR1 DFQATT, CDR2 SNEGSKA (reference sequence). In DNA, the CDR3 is TGCAGTGCTCCAACCCCTCTTGCGGGAGTGGTAGATACGCAGTATTTT. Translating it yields CSAPTPLAGVVDTQYF.

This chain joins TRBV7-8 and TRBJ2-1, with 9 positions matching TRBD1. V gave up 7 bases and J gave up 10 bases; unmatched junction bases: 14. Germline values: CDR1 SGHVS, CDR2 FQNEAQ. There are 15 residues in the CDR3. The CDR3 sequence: CASTLKPGQGMEQFF. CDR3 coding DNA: TGTGCCAGCACGCTCAAACCGGGACAGGGCATGGAGCAGTTCTTC. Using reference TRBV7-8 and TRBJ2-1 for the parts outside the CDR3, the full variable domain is GAGVSQSPRYKVAKRGQDVALRCDPISGHVSLFWYQQALGQGPEFLTYFQNEAQLDKSGLPSDRFFAERPEGSVSTLKIQRTQQEDSAVYLCASTLKPGQGMEQFFGPGTRLTVL.

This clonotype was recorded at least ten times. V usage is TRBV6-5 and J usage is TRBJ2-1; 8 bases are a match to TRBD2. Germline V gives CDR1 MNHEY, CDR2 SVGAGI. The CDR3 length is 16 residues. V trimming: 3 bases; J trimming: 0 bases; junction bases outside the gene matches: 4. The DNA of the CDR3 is TGTGCCAGCAGTTATCGGGGGGGGAGCTCCTACAATGAGCAGTTCTTC. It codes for CASSYRGGSSYNEQFF.

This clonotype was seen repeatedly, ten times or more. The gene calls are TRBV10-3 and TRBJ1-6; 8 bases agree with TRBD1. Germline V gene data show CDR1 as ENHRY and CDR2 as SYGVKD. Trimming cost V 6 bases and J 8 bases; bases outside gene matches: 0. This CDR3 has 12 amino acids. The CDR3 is CAIRTGDSPLHF. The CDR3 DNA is TGTGCCATCAGGACAGGGGATTCACCCCTCCACTTT.

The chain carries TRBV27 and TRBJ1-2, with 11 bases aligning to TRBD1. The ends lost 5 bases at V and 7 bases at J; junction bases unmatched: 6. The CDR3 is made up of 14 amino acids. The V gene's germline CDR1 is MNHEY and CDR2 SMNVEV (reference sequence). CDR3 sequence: CASSVGQGASGYTF. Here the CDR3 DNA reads TGTGCCAGCAGTGTAGGACAGGGGGCGTCTGGCTACACCTTC.

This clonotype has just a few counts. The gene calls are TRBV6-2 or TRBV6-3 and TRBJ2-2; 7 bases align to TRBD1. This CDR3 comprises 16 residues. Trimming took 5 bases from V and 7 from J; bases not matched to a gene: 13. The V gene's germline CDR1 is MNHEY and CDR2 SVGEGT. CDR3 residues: CASSGARGPVGGELFF. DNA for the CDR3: TGTGCCAGCAGTGGAGCGAGGGGGCCAGTTGGCGGGGAGCTGTTTTTT.

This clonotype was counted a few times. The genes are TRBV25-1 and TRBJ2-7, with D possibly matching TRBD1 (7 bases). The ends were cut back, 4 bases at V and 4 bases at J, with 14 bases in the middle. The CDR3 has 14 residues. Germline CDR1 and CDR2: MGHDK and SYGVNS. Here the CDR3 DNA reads TGTGCCAGCAGTGCCTCGACAGGGAGGTACGAGCAGTACTTC. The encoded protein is CASSASTGRYEQYF.

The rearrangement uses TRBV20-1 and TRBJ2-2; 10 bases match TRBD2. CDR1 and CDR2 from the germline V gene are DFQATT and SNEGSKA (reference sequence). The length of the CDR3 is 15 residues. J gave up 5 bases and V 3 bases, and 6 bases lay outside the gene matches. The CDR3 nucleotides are TGCAGTGCTAGGGGGACAGCGGGGGGGACCGGGGAGCTGTTTTTT. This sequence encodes CSARGTAGGTGELFF.

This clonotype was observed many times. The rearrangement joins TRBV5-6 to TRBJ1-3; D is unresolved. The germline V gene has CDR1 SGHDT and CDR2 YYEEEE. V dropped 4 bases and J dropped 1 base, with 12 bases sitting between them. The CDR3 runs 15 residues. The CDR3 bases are TGTGCCAGCAGCCCGTGGGTGGGATCTGGAAACACCATATATTTT. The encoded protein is CASSPWVGSGNTIYF.

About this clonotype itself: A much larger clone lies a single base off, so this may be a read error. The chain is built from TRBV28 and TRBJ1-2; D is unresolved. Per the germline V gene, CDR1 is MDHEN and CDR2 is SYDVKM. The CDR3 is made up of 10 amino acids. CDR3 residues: CASRGYGYSF. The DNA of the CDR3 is TGTGCCAGCAGAGGTTATGGCTACTCCTTC.

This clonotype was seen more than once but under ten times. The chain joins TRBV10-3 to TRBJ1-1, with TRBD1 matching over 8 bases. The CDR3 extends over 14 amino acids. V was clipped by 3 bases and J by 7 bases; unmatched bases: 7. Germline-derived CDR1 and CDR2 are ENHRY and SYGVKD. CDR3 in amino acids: CAISEGTGFGEAFF. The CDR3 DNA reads TGTGCCATCAGTGAAGGGACAGGTTTCGGTGAAGCTTTCTTT.

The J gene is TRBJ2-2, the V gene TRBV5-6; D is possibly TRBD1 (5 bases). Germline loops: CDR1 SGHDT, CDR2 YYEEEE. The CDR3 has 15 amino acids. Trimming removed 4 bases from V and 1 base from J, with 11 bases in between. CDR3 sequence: CASSKQRGNTGELFF. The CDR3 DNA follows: TGTGCCAGCAGCAAACAAAGGGGGAACACCGGGGAGCTGTTTTTT.

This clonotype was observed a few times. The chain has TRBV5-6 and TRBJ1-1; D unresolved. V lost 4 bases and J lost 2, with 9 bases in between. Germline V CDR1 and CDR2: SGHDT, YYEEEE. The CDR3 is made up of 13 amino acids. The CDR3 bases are TGTGCCAGCAGCCCCGTGTTCAACACTGAAGCTTTCTTT. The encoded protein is CASSPVFNTEAFF. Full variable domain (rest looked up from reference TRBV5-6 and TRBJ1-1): DAGVTQSPTHLIKTRGQQVTLRCSPKSGHDTVSWYQQALGQGPQFIFQYYEEEERQRGNFPDRFSGHQFPNYSSELNVNALLLGDSALYLCASSPVFNTEAFFGQGTRLTVV.

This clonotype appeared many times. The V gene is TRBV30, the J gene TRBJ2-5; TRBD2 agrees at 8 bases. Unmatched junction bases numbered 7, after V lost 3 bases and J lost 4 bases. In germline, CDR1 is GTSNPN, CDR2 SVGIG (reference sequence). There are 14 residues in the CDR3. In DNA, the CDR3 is TGTGCCTGGAGACACGCGGGAGGCCGAGAGACCCAGTACTTC. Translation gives CAWRHAGGRETQYF.

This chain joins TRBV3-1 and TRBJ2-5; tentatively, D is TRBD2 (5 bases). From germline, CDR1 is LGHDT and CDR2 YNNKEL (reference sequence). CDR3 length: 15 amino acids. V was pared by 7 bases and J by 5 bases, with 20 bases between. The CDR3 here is CASTHKPTPGETQYF. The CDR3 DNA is TGTGCCAGCACCCACAAGCCAACCCCGGGGGAGACCCAGTACTTC.